This T cell receptor (beta chain) was recorded in a study of radiotherapy plus CTLA-4 blockade in lung cancer. Measured with immunoSEQ multiplex PCR; TCRdb has only the in-frame clones, and not every one. The sample contains 55,000 to 80,000 clones, around 90% of which appear only once. This TCR derives from a human donor with non-small cell lung cancer that progressed on radiotherapy plus ipilimumab. The sequencing here drew on peripheral blood, taken from a patient treated with radiotherapy plus ipilimumab.

CDR3 region: CASSLEDSVYGYTF. CDR3 bases: TGTGCCAGCAGTTTAGAGGATAGCGTCTATGGCTACACCTTC. The chain joins TRBV28 to TRBJ1-2, with no clear D. The germline gives CDR1 MDHEN, CDR2 SYDVKM. CDR3 length equals 14 residues. V gave up 2 bases and J gave up 4 bases, with 11 bases separating them.